The rows below give T cell receptor beta chains drawn from one sample of a study of T-cell reconstitution after alpha-beta-depleted transplantation in children. TCRdb processed the PCR reads anew with MiXCR; each CDR3 protein has one entry. The sample shows 700,000 to 950,000 distinct CDR3 sequences, 16% of them seen only once. The sequenced sample was PBMCs, mostly from graft donor cells, obtained 360 days after TCRalphabeta/CD19-depleted stem cell transplant. The origin of the receptors is a male patient aged 10-17 years who had a stem cell transplant for acute lymphoblastic leukemia, so the T cells may come from the graft donor. Both conserved end residues are part of each CDR3. The order of the fields is J gene, V gene, clone size, D gene, CDR3 DNA, CDR3 protein. A D gene is named only where the DNA matches it firmly. Expanded clones get a size class; other rows say once, few or many, or leave the size out.

TRBJ1-4,TRBV18,NA,NA,TGTGCCAGCTCGTCAACAGTGACTAATGAAAAACTGTTTTTT,CASSSTVTNEKLFF
TRBJ1-2,TRBV29-1,many,NA,TGCAGCGTTGAATTGGGCTACACCTTC,CSVELGYTF
TRBJ2-7,TRBV5-1,NA,NA,TGCGCCAGCAGCTTGGGAGGGGCGACGGACTACGAGCAGTACTTC,CASSLGGATDYEQYF
TRBJ2-7,TRBV29-1,NA,NA,TGCAGCGTGCGACAGGCTCTCGAGCAGTACTTC,CSVRQALEQYF
TRBJ1-1,TRBV4-1,few,NA,TGCGCCAGCAGCCAAGGAAAAATTGGTATGAACACTGAAGCTTTCTTT,CASSQGKIGMNTEAFF
TRBJ2-1,TRBV12-3/TRBV12-4,many,NA,TGTGCCAGCAGTTTGAGGGTATTC,CASSLRVF
TRBJ2-3,TRBV5-1,few,NA,TGCGCCAGCAGCCTGGGGGGGGCCCGCACAGATACGCAGTATTTT,CASSLGGARTDTQYF
TRBJ1-2,TRBV3-1,NA,TRBD1,TGTGCCACTGGACAGGGCTATGGCTACACCTTC,CATGQGYGYTF
TRBJ1-1,TRBV20-1,NA,NA,TGCAGTGCCGACCGGGGCGACAGGAACACTGAAGCTTTCTTT,CSADRGDRNTEAFF
TRBJ1-2,TRBV5-1,few,NA,TGCGCCAGCAGCGTGGGCCGACCCTATGGCTACACCTTC,CASSVGRPYGYTF
TRBJ1-5,TRBV28,NA,TRBD1,TGTGCCAGCAGTACCCGGGACAGTTCCAATCAGCCCCAGCATTTT,CASSTRDSSNQPQHF
TRBJ2-1,TRBV11-1,few,NA,TGTGCCAGCAGCTTGGACGGGACTTTCTACAATGAGCAGTTCTTC,CASSLDGTFYNEQFF
TRBJ1-1,TRBV5-1,NA,TRBD1,TGCGCCAGCAGCCGACAGGGGGCGCGTGGAAGAGGAGGCTCCCACACTGAAGCTTTCTTT,CASSRQGARGRGGSHTEAFF
TRBJ2-7,TRBV5-1,NA,NA,TGCGCCAGCAGCTTGGGGATTTTTAGCTCCTACGAGCAGTACTTC,CASSLGIFSSYEQYF
TRBJ2-5,TRBV7-8,NA,NA,TGTGCCAGCAGCTTAGGTGGGACCCAAGAGACCCAGTACTTC,CASSLGGTQETQYF
TRBJ2-4,TRBV4-2,few,NA,TGTGCCAGCAGCCAAGAAGCCTGGGAGATAGCCAAAAACATTCAGTACTTC,CASSQEAWEIAKNIQYF
TRBJ2-1,TRBV19,many,TRBD2,TGTGCCAGTAGTATGGGAGGGACCTACAATGAGCAGTTCTTC,CASSMGGTYNEQFF
TRBJ2-7,TRBV7-2,NA,NA,TGTGCCAGCAGTTTTCGCCCCACTTACTACGAGCAGTACTTC,CASSFRPTYYEQYF
TRBJ1-1,TRBV4-1,NA,NA,TGCGCCAGCAGCCAAGAAGCTTTCAGGTTTGGAGCGACTGAAGCTTTCTTT,CASSQEAFRFGATEAFF
TRBJ2-5,TRBV5-1,few,TRBD2,TGCGCCAGCAGCTTGTCGTCCGGGAGGTCTCAAGAGACCCAGTACTTC,CASSLSSGRSQETQYF
TRBJ2-7,TRBV20-1,few,NA,TGCAGTGCCGAACAGGGGGGGAGGGCCGAGCAGTACTTC,CSAEQGGRAEQYF
TRBJ2-3,TRBV5-1,few,TRBD2,TGCGCCAGCAGCTTGGCCCTCGCGGGAGTGAGAGATACGCAGTATTTT,CASSLALAGVRDTQYF
TRBJ2-7,TRBV4-1,few,NA,TGCGCCAGCAGCGCCCCACAGGGAGGGGAGCAGTACTTC,CASSAPQGGEQYF
TRBJ1-1,TRBV4-1,few,NA,TGCGCCAGCAGCCAATTACCGGGCCGTTACCTCCTGAACACTGAAGCTTTCTTT,CASSQLPGRYLLNTEAFF
TRBJ2-7,TRBV20-1,NA,NA,TGCAGTGCTAGAAGGGCCGGCAGGGTATCTTCCTACGAGCAGTACTTC,CSARRAGRVSSYEQYF
TRBJ2-6,TRBV9,NA,NA,TGTGCCAGCAGCGTACGGGCAGGCCGGAGCTCTGGGGCCAACGTCCTGACTTTC,CASSVRAGRSSGANVLTF
TRBJ2-3,TRBV25-1,once,TRBD2,TGTGCCAGCAGGTCTCCCAAATACCAAGGGACTAGGGGCGGGAGGGCCGGTACAGATACGCAGTATTTT,CASRSPKYQGTRGGRAGTDTQYF
TRBJ1-5,TRBV7-2,many,NA,TGTGCCAGCAGCTTAGGGTTAACCCAGCCCCAGCATTTT,CASSLGLTQPQHF
TRBJ2-7,TRBV5-1,NA,TRBD2,TGCGCCAGCAGCTTGAATATGCGGGAGGCTATCTACGAGCAGTACTTC,CASSLNMREAIYEQYF
TRBJ2-7,TRBV30,few,NA,TGTGCCTGGATGTGGAGAGGGGCCGACTCCTACGAGCAGTACTTC,CAWMWRGADSYEQYF
TRBJ1-3,TRBV5-6,many,TRBD1,TGTGCCAGCAGCGCTACGGGACAGGGTTCGGTGTCGCGTATCAACACCATATATTTT,CASSATGQGSVSRINTIYF
TRBJ2-5,TRBV11-2,once,TRBD1,TGTGCCAGCAGCGACCGGGACAGCTTCCAAGAGACCCAGTACTTC,CASSDRDSFQETQYF
TRBJ1-2,TRBV29-1,NA,TRBD1,TGCAGCGTTCTCAAGGGGGGACAGGGTGGTGGCTACACCTTC,CSVLKGGQGGGYTF
TRBJ2-7,TRBV7-9,few,NA,TGTGCCAGCAGCTTAGATTATGGGGGAGTCCACGAGCAGTACTTC,CASSLDYGGVHEQYF